A selection of T cell receptor beta chains follows, all from one sample in a study of blood T cell repertoires in COVID-19. TCRdb keeps only in-frame clones here, not all; method: immunoSEQ multiplex PCR. This sample yields about 210,000 clones, of which around four fifths are seen a single time; approximately 8% belongs to the top ten. Input material: peripheral blood. The receptor set was obtained from a woman between 45 and 65 years old with active or convalescent COVID-19. CDR3s include the opening cysteine and the closing phenylalanine or tryptophan. Each record gives: J gene, V gene, clone size, D gene, CDR3 protein, CDR3 DNA. The D gene is left open where the match is weak. Not all rows give a size; the values are once, few, many and, for expanded clones, a class.

J: TRBJ1-3; V: TRBV7-2; size: -; D: -; CDR3: CASSLGQPGNTIYF; DNA: TGTGCCAGCAGCTTAGGACAGCCTGGAAACACCATATATTTT
J: TRBJ1-2; V: TRBV16; size: -; D: TRBD1; CDR3: CASSPNRDSLPANYGYTF; DNA: TGTGCCAGCAGCCCCAACCGGGACAGCCTACCAGCTAACTATGGCTACACCTTC
J: TRBJ2-3; V: TRBV11-1; size: -; D: TRBD1; CDR3: CASSPYRGPTDTQYF; DNA: TGTGCCAGCAGCCCCTACAGGGGGCCGACAGATACGCAGTATTTT
J: TRBJ1-1; V: TRBV19; size: -; D: -; CDR3: CASSAGRAMNTEAFF; DNA: TGTGCCAGTAGTGCGGGACGGGCAATGAACACTGAAGCTTTCTTT
J: TRBJ1-2; V: TRBV6-5; size: -; D: TRBD1; CDR3: CASTQGAYAYGYTF; DNA: TGTGCCAGCACCCAGGGGGCTTATGCGTATGGCTACACCTTC
J: TRBJ1-1; V: TRBV6-5; size: -; D: TRBD1; CDR3: CASSYGDREAFF; DNA: TGTGCCAGCAGTTACGGGGACAGGGAAGCTTTCTTT
J: TRBJ2-5; V: TRBV11-2; size: -; D: TRBD2; CDR3: CASSLVASGGVETQYF; DNA: TGTGCCAGCAGCTTAGTTGCTAGCGGGGGGGTGGAGACCCAGTACTTC
J: TRBJ2-7; V: TRBV7-2; size: -; D: -; CDR3: CASSLHNEIPYEQYF; DNA: TGTGCCAGCAGCTTACACAACGAAATCCCCTACGAGCAGTACTTC
J: TRBJ2-7; V: TRBV9; size: -; D: TRBD2; CDR3: CASSVSGSHEQYF; DNA: TGTGCCAGCAGCGTAAGCGGGAGCCACGAGCAGTACTTC
J: TRBJ1-5; V: TRBV18; size: -; D: -; CDR3: CASSPPGSRQPQHF; DNA: TGTGCCAGCTCCCCTCCAGGAAGTCGTCAGCCCCAGCATTTT
J: TRBJ2-1; V: TRBV5-1; size: -; D: -; CDR3: CASSLVGGQYNEQFF; DNA: TGCGCCAGCAGCTTGGTCGGAGGCCAGTACAATGAGCAGTTCTTC
J: TRBJ2-2; V: TRBV7-9; size: -; D: TRBD2; CDR3: CASSGTSAGELFF; DNA: TGTGCCAGCAGCGGGACTAGTGCCGGGGAGCTGTTTTTT
J: TRBJ2-7; V: TRBV18; size: -; D: -; CDR3: CASSPGSTYEQYF; DNA: TGTGCCAGCTCACCAGGCAGTACCTACGAGCAGTACTTC
J: TRBJ2-7; V: TRBV10-1; size: -; D: TRBD1; CDR3: CASSSGTGGRGEQYF; DNA: TGCGCCAGCAGTTCCGGGACAGGGGGTCGGGGCGAGCAGTACTTC
J: TRBJ1-1; V: TRBV5-1; size: -; D: TRBD1; CDR3: CASSETGRGPEAFF; DNA: TGCGCCAGCAGCGAAACAGGCAGGGGGCCTGAAGCTTTCTTT
J: TRBJ2-2; V: TRBV28; size: -; D: -; CDR3: CASSLAFGRVNGELFF; DNA: TGTGCCAGCAGTTTGGCCTTTGGCAGGGTGAACGGGGAGCTGTTTTTT
J: TRBJ1-3; V: TRBV5-1; size: few; D: -; CDR3: CASPGGIPSSGNTIYF; DNA: TGCGCCAGCCCTGGGGGCATCCCGAGCTCTGGAAACACCATATATTTT
J: TRBJ2-2; V: TRBV3-1/TRBV3-2; size: few; D: TRBD1; CDR3: CASSQPSQGVAGELFF; DNA: TGTGCCAGCAGCCAGCCCTCACAGGGGGTGGCCGGGGAGCTGTTTTTT
J: TRBJ1-5; V: TRBV6-5; size: once; D: -; CDR3: CATKREGSSNQPQHF; DNA: TGTGCCACCAAGAGAGAGGGATCCAGCAATCAGCCCCAGCATTTT
J: TRBJ2-1; V: TRBV10-3; size: -; D: -; CDR3: CAISVTGTTLMNEQFF; DNA: TGTGCCATCAGTGTGACCGGGACAACCCTTATGAATGAGCAGTTCTTC
J: TRBJ2-3; V: TRBV29-1; size: -; D: TRBD2; CDR3: CSVKGLAVPTDTQYF; DNA: TGCAGCGTGAAGGGACTAGCGGTACCCACAGATACGCAGTATTTT
J: TRBJ2-5; V: TRBV4-1; size: -; D: -; CDR3: CASSQGTKGQETQYF; DNA: TGCGCCAGCAGCCAAGGAACTAAAGGTCAGGAGACCCAGTACTTC
J: TRBJ2-1; V: TRBV2; size: -; D: TRBD1; CDR3: CASMGGHRGRDEQFF; DNA: TGTGCCAGCATGGGGGGGCACAGGGGGCGGGATGAGCAGTTCTTC
J: TRBJ1-2; V: TRBV18; size: -; D: -; CDR3: CASSPLQGSGYTF; DNA: TGTGCCAGCTCACCACTCCAGGGGAGTGGCTACACCTTC
J: TRBJ1-2; V: TRBV2; size: -; D: TRBD1; CDR3: CASREGQGRVGYTF; DNA: TGTGCCAGCAGGGAGGGACAGGGAAGGGTTGGCTACACCTTC
J: TRBJ2-5; V: TRBV2; size: once; D: -; CDR3: CATLKGWEETQYF; DNA: TGTGCCACCCTCAAGGGCTGGGAGGAGACCCAGTACTTC
J: TRBJ1-3; V: TRBV19; size: -; D: -; CDR3: CASRLRGLPGSGNTIYF; DNA: TGTGCCAGTCGTCTTCGCGGGCTGCCGGGCTCTGGAAACACCATATATTTT
J: TRBJ2-5; V: TRBV7-3; size: once; D: -; CDR3: CASSLGTTETQYF; DNA: TGTGCCAGCAGCTTAGGCACTACAGAGACCCAGTACTTC
J: TRBJ1-6; V: TRBV29-1; size: few; D: TRBD1; CDR3: CSVGTGGGSPLHF; DNA: TGCAGCGTTGGTACAGGGGGAGGTTCACCCCTCCACTTT
J: TRBJ2-5; V: TRBV27; size: few; D: -; CDR3: CASSLSYRGRVAGEGETQYF; DNA: TGTGCCAGCAGTTTAAGTTACAGGGGGAGGGTAGCGGGAGAGGGAGAGACCCAGTACTTC
J: TRBJ2-4; V: TRBV12-3/TRBV12-4; size: -; D: -; CDR3: CASSFLSGIQYF; DNA: TGTGCCAGCAGCTTCCTTTCGGGCATTCAGTACTTC
J: TRBJ1-6; V: TRBV28; size: -; D: TRBD1; CDR3: CASSGTGGLLSSYNSPLHF; DNA: TGTGCCAGCAGTGGTACAGGGGGCCTTTTGAGCTCCTATAATTCACCCCTCCACTTT
J: TRBJ1-4; V: TRBV30; size: -; D: -; CDR3: CAWSSTRTGGAFEKLFF; DNA: TGTGCCTGGAGTAGCACACGGACGGGGGGCGCGTTTGAAAAACTGTTTTTT
J: TRBJ2-7; V: TRBV27; size: -; D: TRBD2; CDR3: CASSSPGLAGGSSYEQYF; DNA: TGTGCCAGCAGTTCTCCGGGACTAGCGGGAGGGAGCTCCTACGAGCAGTACTTC
J: TRBJ1-1; V: TRBV11-2; size: few; D: TRBD1; CDR3: CASSLTGQGWAFF; DNA: TGTGCCAGCAGCCTCACCGGACAGGGGTGGGCTTTCTTT
J: TRBJ2-2; V: TRBV4-2; size: -; D: TRBD2; CDR3: CASSHPTSGPNTGELFF; DNA: TGTGCCAGCAGCCACCCGACTAGCGGGCCTAACACCGGGGAGCTGTTTTTT
J: TRBJ1-1; V: TRBV5-6; size: once; D: TRBD1; CDR3: CASSPGQGDAFF; DNA: TGTGCCAGCAGCCCGGGACAGGGCGACGCTTTCTTT
J: TRBJ1-2; V: TRBV25-1; size: -; D: -; CDR3: CASSYNYGYTF; DNA: TGTGCCAGCAGCTATAACTATGGCTACACCTTC
J: TRBJ1-4; V: TRBV4-1; size: -; D: -; CDR3: CASSQRLLREKLFF; DNA: TGCGCCAGCAGCCAACGCTTATTGAGGGAAAAACTGTTTTTT
J: TRBJ1-1; V: TRBV2; size: -; D: -; CDR3: CASVRDIKSTEAFF; DNA: TGTGCCAGCGTCCGGGACATTAAGAGCACTGAAGCTTTCTTT
J: TRBJ2-3; V: TRBV7-3; size: -; D: -; CDR3: CASSFTGGDTQYF; DNA: TGTGCCAGCAGCTTCACCGGGGGAGATACGCAGTATTTT
J: TRBJ2-2; V: TRBV28; size: -; D: -; CDR3: CASRRALRQVNSNTGELFF; DNA: TGTGCCAGCAGGAGAGCCCTCAGGCAGGTCAATTCGAACACCGGGGAGCTGTTTTTT
J: TRBJ1-6; V: TRBV6-5; size: -; D: -; CDR3: CASTVREVDSPLHF; DNA: TGTGCCAGCACTGTCAGGGAGGTGGATTCACCCCTCCACTTT
J: TRBJ2-1; V: TRBV5-1; size: -; D: TRBD2; CDR3: CASSRSGTYNEQFF; DNA: TGCGCCAGCAGCAGGAGCGGGACGTACAATGAGCAGTTCTTC
J: TRBJ1-1; V: TRBV27; size: -; D: -; CDR3: CASSLSTPRATEAFF; DNA: TGTGCCAGCAGTTTATCTACACCCAGGGCCACTGAAGCTTTCTTT
J: TRBJ1-4; V: TRBV28; size: -; D: TRBD1; CDR3: CACASTGSNEKLFF; DNA: TGTGCCTGCGCGTCGACAGGGTCTAATGAAAAACTGTTTTTT
J: TRBJ2-1; V: TRBV5-1; size: -; D: TRBD2; CDR3: CASSPGTSGIEQFF; DNA: TGCGCCAGCAGCCCCGGGACTAGCGGAATTGAGCAGTTCTTC
J: TRBJ1-4; V: TRBV6-5; size: -; D: TRBD1; CDR3: CASRFQDRNEKLFF; DNA: TGTGCCAGCAGATTCCAGGACAGGAATGAAAAACTGTTTTTT
J: TRBJ1-1; V: TRBV29-1; size: -; D: -; CDR3: CSVFGWWGPEAFF; DNA: TGCAGCGTTTTCGGGTGGTGGGGGCCTGAAGCTTTCTTT
J: TRBJ1-5; V: TRBV6-6; size: -; D: -; CDR3: CASSYIGPNQPQHF; DNA: TGTGCCAGCAGTTATATCGGTCCTAATCAGCCCCAGCATTTT